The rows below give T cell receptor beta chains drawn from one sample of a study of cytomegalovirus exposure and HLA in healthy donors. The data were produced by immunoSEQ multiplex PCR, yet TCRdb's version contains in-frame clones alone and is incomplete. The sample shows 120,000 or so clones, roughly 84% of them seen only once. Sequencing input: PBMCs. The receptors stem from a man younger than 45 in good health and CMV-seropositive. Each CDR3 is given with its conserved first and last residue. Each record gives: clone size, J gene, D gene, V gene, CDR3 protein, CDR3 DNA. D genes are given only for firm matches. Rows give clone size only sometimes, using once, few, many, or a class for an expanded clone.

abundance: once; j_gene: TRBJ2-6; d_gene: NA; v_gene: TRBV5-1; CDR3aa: CASSLVMGGMANVLTF; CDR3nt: TGCGCCAGCAGCTTGGTGATGGGGGGTATGGCCAACGTCCTGACTTTC
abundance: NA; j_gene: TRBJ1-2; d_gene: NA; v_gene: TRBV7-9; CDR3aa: CASSELREGYTF; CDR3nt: TGTGCCAGCTCGGAACTGAGGGAAGGCTACACCTTC
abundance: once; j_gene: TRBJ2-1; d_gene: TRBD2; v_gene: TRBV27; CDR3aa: CASSMRGGNNEQFF; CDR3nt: TGTGCCAGCAGTATGCGGGGGGGGAACAATGAGCAGTTCTTC
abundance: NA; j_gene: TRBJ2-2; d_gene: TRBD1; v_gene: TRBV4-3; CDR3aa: CASSQDKATGGATGELFF; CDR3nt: TGCGCCAGCAGCCAAGATAAGGCGACAGGGGGTGCGACCGGGGAGCTGTTTTTT
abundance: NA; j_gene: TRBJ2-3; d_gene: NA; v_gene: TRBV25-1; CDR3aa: CASSEFGEPDTQYF; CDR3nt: TGTGCCAGCAGTGAATTCGGGGAGCCAGATACGCAGTATTTT
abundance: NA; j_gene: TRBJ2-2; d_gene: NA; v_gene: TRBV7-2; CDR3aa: CASSLGAAGELFF; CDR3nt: TGTGCCAGCAGCTTAGGCGCCGCCGGGGAGCTGTTTTTT
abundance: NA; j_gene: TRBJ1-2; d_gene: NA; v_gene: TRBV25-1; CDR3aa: CASSGGPGENYGYTF; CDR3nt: TGTGCCAGCAGTGGGGGCCCAGGTGAGAACTATGGCTACACCTTC
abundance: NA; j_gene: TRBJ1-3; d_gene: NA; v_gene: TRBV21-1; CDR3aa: CASSRGKGVGNTIYF; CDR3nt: TGTGCCAGCAGCCGTGGGAAGGGGGTTGGAAACACCATATATTTT
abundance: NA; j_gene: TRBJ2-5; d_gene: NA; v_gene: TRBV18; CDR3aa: CASSPKGETQYF; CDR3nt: TGTGCCAGCTCACCAAAGGGGGAGACCCAGTACTTC
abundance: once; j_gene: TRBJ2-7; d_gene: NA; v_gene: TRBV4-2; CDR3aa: CASSQGGGALYEQYF; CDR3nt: TGTGCCAGCAGCCAAGGAGGGGGGGCCCTCTACGAGCAGTACTTC
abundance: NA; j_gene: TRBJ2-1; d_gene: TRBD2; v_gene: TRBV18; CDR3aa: CASSKAGEDNEQFF; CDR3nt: TGTGCCAGCTCGAAGGCGGGGGAAGATAATGAGCAGTTCTTC
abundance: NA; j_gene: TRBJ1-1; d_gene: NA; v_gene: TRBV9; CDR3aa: CASSVVGVVNAEAFF; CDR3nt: TGTGCCAGCAGCGTAGTAGGAGTAGTGAACGCTGAAGCTTTCTTT
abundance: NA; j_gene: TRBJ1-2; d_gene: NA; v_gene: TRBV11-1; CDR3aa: CASSLAPGHLNYGYTF; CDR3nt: TGTGCCAGCAGCTTAGCGCCGGGACATCTCAACTATGGCTACACCTTC
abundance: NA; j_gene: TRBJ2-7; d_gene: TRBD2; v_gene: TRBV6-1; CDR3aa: CASSETSGDYEQYF; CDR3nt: TGTGCCAGCAGTGAAACTAGCGGGGACTACGAGCAGTACTTC
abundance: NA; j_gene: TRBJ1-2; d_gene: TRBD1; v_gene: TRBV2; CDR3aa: CASSIDRGPFSYTF; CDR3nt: TGTGCCAGCAGCATAGACAGGGGGCCATTTAGCTACACCTTC
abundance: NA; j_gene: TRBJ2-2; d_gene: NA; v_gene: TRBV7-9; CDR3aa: CASQGGNTGELFF; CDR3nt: TGTGCCAGCCAGGGGGGCAACACCGGGGAGCTGTTTTTT
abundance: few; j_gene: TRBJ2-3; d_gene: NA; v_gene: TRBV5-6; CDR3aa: CASSFSGLITDTQYF; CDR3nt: TGTGCCAGCAGCTTTTCCGGGTTAATCACAGATACGCAGTATTTT
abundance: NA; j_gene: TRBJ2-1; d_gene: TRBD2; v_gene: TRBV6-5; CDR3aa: CASSYSILAALNEQFF; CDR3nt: TGTGCCAGCAGTTACTCGATTCTAGCGGCCCTCAATGAGCAGTTCTTC
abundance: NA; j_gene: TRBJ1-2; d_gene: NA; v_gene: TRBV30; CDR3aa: CAWSVRFDYGYTF; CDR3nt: TGTGCCTGGAGTGTCAGGTTCGACTATGGCTACACCTTC
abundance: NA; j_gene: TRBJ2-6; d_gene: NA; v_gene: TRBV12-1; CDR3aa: CASSEADRQGSGANVLTF; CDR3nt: TGTGCCAGCAGCGAAGCGGACAGGCAAGGCTCTGGGGCCAACGTCCTGACTTTC
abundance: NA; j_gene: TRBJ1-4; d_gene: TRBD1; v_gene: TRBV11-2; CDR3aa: CASSEGDRDHEKLFF; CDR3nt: TGTGCCAGCAGCGAAGGGGACAGGGACCATGAAAAACTGTTTTTT
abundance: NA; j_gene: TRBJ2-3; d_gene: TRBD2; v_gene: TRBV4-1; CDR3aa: CASSHPLARGGLDTQYF; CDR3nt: TGCGCCAGCAGCCACCCCCTCGCCCGGGGGGGTTTGGATACGCAGTATTTT
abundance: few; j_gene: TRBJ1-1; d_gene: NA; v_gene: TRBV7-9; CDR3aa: CASGGTEAFF; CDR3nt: TGTGCCAGCGGCGGGACTGAAGCTTTCTTT
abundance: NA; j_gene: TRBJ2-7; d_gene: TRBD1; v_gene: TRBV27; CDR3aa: CASSLDRENYEQYF; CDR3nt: TGTGCCAGCAGTTTAGACAGGGAGAACTACGAGCAGTACTTC
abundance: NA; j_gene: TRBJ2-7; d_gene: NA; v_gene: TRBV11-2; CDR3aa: CASIGQGSYEQYF; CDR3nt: TGTGCCAGCATTGGTCAGGGGTCCTACGAGCAGTACTTC
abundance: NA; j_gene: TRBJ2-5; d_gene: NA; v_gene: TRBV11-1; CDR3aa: CASSLEGWGGPFQETQYF; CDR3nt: TGTGCCAGCAGCTTAGAAGGTTGGGGGGGCCCCTTCCAAGAGACCCAGTACTTC
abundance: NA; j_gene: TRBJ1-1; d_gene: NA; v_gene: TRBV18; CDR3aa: CASSPRLEPGGTEAFF; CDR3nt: TGTGCCAGCTCACCACGATTGGAGCCCGGCGGCACTGAAGCTTTCTTT
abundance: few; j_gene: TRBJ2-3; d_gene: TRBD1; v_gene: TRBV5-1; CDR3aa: CASRPLPGQGTDTQYF; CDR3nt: TGCGCCAGCAGGCCTTTACCGGGACAGGGCACAGATACGCAGTATTTT
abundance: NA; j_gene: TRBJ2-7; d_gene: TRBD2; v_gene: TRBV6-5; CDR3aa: CASSYGGGARDEQYF; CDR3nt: TGTGCCAGCAGTTACGGCGGGGGGGCACGAGACGAGCAGTACTTC